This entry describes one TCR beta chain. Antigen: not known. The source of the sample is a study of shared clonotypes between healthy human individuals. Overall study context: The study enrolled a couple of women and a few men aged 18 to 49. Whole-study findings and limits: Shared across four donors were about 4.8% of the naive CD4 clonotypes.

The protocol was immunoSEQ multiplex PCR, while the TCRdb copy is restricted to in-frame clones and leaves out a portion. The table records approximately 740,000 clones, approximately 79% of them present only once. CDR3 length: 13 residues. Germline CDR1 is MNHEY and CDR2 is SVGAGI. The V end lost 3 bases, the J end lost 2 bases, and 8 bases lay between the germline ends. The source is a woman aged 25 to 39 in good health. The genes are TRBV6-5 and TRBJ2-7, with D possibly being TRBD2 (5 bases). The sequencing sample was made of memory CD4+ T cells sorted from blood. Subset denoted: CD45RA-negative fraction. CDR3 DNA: TGTGCCAGCAGTTATCGAGCGGCCTACGAGCAGTACTTC. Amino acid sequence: CASSYRAAYEQYF.